The clone carrying this T cell receptor beta chain was observed a few times. This sample was included in a study of immune characterization of retroperitoneal liposarcoma. Germline CDR1 is WNHNN and CDR2 is SYGVQD (reference sequence). With V trimmed by 0 bases and J by 11 bases, 14 bases remained unmatched. CDR3 length: 16 residues. TCRdb re-derived calls from the PCR reads in MiXCR, one entry per CDR3 protein. Among some 9,800 distinct CDR3 sequences listed, approximately 30% were seen once. This TCR was recovered from a female donor with retroperitoneal liposarcoma. The genes are TRBV10-1 and TRBJ2-5; 8 positions agree with TRBD1. Sequencing used tumor tissue. This chain's CDR3 is CASSESDFRGQGEQYF. The DNA of the CDR3 is TGCGCCAGCAGTGAGTCGGATTTCAGGGGGCAAGGTGAGCAGTACTTC.